The subject of this entry is one T cell receptor beta chain. The entry originates in a study of T cells after somatic rescue of genetic block. The length of the CDR3 is 15 residues. CDR1 is MDHEN and CDR2 is SYDVKM in the germline V gene. Trimming cost V 5 bases and J 0 bases, with 13 bases left between them. Some clones are missing from TCRdb's copy, which holds only in-frame ones; the method was immunoSEQ multiplex PCR. Of 110,000 or so clones listed, 85% to 95% were seen once; the top ten hold about 1.5%. The chain links TRBV28 to TRBJ1-1, with TRBD1 as a possible D gene (6 bases). The receptor was isolated from a woman aged 18-29 years. Sequenced sample: peripheral blood mononuclear cells (PBMCs). CDR3 DNA: TGTGCCAGCAGTGACCCGGGACAAATGAACACTGAAGCTTTCTTT. This sequence encodes CASSDPGQMNTEAFF.